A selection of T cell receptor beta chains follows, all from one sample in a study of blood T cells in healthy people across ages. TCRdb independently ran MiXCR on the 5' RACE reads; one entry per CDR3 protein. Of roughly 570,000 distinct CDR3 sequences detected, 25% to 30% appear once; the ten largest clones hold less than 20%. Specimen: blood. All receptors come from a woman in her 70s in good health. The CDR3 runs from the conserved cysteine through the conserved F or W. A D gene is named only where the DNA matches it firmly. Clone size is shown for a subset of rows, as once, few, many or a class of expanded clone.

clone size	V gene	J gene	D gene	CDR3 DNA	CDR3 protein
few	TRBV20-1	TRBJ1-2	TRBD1	TGCAGTGCTACGAACAGGGGGACGAATGGCTACACCTTC	CSATNRGTNGYTF
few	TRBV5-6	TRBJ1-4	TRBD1	TGTGCCAGCAGCTTGGGGACAGGGTGGTATGAAAAACTGTTTTTT	CASSLGTGWYEKLFF
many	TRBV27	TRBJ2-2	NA	TGTGCCATAGCCAGGGATACGAACACCGGGGAGCTGTTTTTT	CAIARDTNTGELFF
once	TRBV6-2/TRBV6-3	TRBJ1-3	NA	TGTGCCAGCAGCCGAGACAATGGAAACACCATATATTTT	CASSRDNGNTIYF
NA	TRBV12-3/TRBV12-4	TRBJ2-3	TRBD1	TGTGCCAGCAGCTTTCAGGGGGCAAGTATGGATACGCAGTATTTT	CASSFQGASMDTQYF
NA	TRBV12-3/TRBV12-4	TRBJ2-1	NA	TGTGCCAGCAGTCTCGCCGACGCTCGCAATGAGCAGTTCTTC	CASSLADARNEQFF
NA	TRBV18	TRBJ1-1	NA	TGTGCCAGCTCGGACAGTTTGAACACTGAAGCTTTCTTT	CASSDSLNTEAFF
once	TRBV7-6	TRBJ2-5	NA	TGTGCCAGCAGCTTAGACCAACAAGAGACCCAGTACTTC	CASSLDQQETQYF
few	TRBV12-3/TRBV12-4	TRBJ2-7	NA	TGTGCCAGCAGTTTATACGGGGACACGGTCTCCTTATACGAGCAGTACTTC	CASSLYGDTVSLYEQYF
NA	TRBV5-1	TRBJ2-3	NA	TGCGCCAGCAGCCTCGGGGGGCTGACTAGCACAGATACGCAGTATTTT	CASSLGGLTSTDTQYF
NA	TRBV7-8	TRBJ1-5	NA	TGTGCCAGCAGCTCCTCGCACGGGGCAGGGCCCCTCAATCAGCCCCAGCATTTT	CASSSSHGAGPLNQPQHF
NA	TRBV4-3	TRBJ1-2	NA	TGCGCCAGCAGCCAGCAGCCTAACTATGGCTACACCTTC	CASSQQPNYGYTF
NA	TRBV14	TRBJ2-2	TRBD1	TGTGCCAGCAGCCAAGTCCCGGGACAGGGGGCGCGGGCCGGGGAGCTGTTTTTT	CASSQVPGQGARAGELFF
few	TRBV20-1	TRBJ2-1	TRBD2	TGCAGTGCTAGAGTGAGCGGGGGGGCCAATGATGAGCAGTTCTTC	CSARVSGGANDEQFF
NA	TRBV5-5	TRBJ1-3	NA	TGTACCAGCAGCTTGGACCAGGCGTCTGGAAACACCATATATTTT	CTSSLDQASGNTIYF
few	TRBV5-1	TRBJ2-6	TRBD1	TGCGCCAGCAGCACCGGGACAGGGTCATCTGGGGCCAACGTCCTGACTTTC	CASSTGTGSSGANVLTF
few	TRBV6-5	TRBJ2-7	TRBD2	TGTGCCAGCAGAGCTGGGACTAGCCTTGGCGAGCAGTACTTC	CASRAGTSLGEQYF
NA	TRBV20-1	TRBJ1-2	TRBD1	TGCAGTCCCCCCACAGGGGTACATGGCTACACCTTC	CSPPTGVHGYTF
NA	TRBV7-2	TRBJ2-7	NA	TGTGCCAGCAGCTCCCGTAGCGGTCCGCAGTACTTC	CASSSRSGPQYF
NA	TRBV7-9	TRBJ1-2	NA	TGTGCCAGCAGCTCGGAGCCCCTGAACTATGGCTACACCTTC	CASSSEPLNYGYTF
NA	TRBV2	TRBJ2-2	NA	TGTGCCAGCAGTGCTCTACGCGACACCGGGGAGCTGTTTTTT	CASSALRDTGELFF
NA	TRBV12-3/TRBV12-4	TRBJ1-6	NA	TGTGCCAGCAGAATGGACGCGGACTGGTCACCCCTCCACTTT	CASRMDADWSPLHF
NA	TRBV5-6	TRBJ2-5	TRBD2	TGTGCCAGCAGCTCACTAGCGGGGGCCGGGGAGACCCAGTACTTC	CASSSLAGAGETQYF
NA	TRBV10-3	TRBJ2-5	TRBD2	TGTGCCATCAGCCTAGTAGCGGGGGAGGAGACCCAGTACTTC	CAISLVAGEETQYF
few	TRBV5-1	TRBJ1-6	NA	TGCGCCAGCAGCGAAAACCGCCTCCGGGTCTCACCCCTCCACTTT	CASSENRLRVSPLHF
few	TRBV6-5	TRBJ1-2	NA	TGTGCCAGCAGTTACTCGTGGGGAGTCGAGAATGGCTACACCTTC	CASSYSWGVENGYTF